This record covers a single T cell receptor beta chain. This sample stems from a study of blood T cell repertoires in COVID-19. Sequencing used immunoSEQ multiplex PCR; TCRdb keeps in-frame clones, though not all of them. Here the sample spans 140,000 to 150,000 clones, 80% being singletons. The sample was peripheral blood. The origin of this receptor is a man aged 70-80 years who had recovered from COVID-19.

As DNA, the CDR3 is TGTGCCTGGGGGAAATGGGGGGGTACCTACGAGCAGTACTTC. It encodes CAWGKWGGTYEQYF. The gene calls are TRBV30 and TRBJ2-7; 7 bases are a match to TRBD2. The CDR3 spans 14 residues. Germline assignment: CDR1 GTSNPN and CDR2 SVGIG (reference sequence). Trimming took 5 bases from V and 2 from J; bases not matched to a gene: 9.